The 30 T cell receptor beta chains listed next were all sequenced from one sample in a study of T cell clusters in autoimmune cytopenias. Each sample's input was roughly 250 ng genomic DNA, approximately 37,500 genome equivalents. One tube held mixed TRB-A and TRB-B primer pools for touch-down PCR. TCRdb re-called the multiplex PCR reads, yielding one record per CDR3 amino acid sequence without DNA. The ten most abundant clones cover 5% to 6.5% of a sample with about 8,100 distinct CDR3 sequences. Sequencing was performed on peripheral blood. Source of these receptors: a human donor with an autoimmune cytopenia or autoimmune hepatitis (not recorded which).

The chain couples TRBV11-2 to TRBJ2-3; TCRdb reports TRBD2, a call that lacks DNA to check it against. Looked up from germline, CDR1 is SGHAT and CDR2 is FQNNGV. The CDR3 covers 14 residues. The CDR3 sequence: CASSPRLAGDTQYF.

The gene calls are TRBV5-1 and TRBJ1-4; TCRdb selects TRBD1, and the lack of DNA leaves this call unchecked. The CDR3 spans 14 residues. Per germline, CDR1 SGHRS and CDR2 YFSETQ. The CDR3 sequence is CASQTGGDNEKLFF. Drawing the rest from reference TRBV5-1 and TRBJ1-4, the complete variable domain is KAGVTQTPRYLIKTRGQQVTLSCSPISGHRSVSWYQQTPGQGLQFLFEYFSETQRNKGNFPGRFSGRQFSNSRSEMNVSTLELGDSALYLCASQTGGDNEKLFFGSGTQLSVL.

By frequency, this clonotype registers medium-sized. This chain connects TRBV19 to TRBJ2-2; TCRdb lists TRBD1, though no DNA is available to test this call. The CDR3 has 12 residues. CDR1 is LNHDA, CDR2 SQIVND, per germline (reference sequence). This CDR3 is CASNSGAGELFF.

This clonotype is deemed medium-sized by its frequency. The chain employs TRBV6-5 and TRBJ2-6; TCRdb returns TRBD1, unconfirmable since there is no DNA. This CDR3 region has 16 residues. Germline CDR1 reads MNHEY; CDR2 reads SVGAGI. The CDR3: CASRGGRGSGANVLTF.

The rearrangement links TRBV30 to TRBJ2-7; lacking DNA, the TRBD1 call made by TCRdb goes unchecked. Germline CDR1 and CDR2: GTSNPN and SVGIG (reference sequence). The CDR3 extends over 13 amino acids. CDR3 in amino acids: CACRRDSLYEQYF.

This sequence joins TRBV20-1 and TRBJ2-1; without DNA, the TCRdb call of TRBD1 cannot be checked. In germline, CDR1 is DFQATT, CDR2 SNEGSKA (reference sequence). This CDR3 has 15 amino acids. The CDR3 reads CSARRPISDGGEQFF.

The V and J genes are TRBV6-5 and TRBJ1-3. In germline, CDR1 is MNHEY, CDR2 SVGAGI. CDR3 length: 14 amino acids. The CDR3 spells CASRIFRSGNTIYF.

The CDR3 sequence: CASSQDYGTGELFF. The chain joins TRBV4-3 to TRBJ2-2. CDR1 and CDR2 (germline): LGHNA, YSLEER. The CDR3 is 14 amino acids.

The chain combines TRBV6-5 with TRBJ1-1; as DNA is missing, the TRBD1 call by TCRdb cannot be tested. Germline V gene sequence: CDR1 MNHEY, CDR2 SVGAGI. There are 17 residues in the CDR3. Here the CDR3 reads CASSLIKGWTRVTEAFF.

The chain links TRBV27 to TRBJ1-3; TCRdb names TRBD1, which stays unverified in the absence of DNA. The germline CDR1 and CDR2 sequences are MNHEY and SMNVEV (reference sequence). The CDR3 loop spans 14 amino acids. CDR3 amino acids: CASKRQGASDTIYF.

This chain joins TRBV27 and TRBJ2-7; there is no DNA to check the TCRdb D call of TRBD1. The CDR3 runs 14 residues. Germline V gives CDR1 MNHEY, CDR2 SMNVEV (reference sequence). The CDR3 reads CASSLSKEGREQYF.

This CDR3 is CASSYLGFLNSPLHF. The chain recombines TRBV6-5 with TRBJ1-6. The CDR3 is 15 residues long. CDR1 MNHEY and CDR2 SVGAGI come from the germline V gene.

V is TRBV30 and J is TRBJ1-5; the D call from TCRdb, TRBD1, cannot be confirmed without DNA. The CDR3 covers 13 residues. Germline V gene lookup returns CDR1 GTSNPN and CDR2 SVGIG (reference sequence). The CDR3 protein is CAWSTGPQGPQHF.

Here the CDR3 reads CASSLGLEQITYEQYF. This chain links TRBV5-6 with TRBJ2-7. Germline assignment: CDR1 SGHDT and CDR2 YYEEEE. There are 16 residues in the CDR3. The full variable domain, its missing parts supplied by reference TRBV5-6 and TRBJ2-7, is DAGVTQSPTHLIKTRGQQVTLRCSPKSGHDTVSWYQQALGQGPQFIFQYYEEEERQRGNFPDRFSGHQFPNYSSELNVNALLLGDSALYLCASSLGLEQITYEQYFGPGTRLTVT.

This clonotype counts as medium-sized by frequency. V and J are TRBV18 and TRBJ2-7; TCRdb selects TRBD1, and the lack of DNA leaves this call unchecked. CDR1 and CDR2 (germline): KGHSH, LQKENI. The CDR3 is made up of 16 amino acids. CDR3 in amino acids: CASSPNLEQGSYEQYF.

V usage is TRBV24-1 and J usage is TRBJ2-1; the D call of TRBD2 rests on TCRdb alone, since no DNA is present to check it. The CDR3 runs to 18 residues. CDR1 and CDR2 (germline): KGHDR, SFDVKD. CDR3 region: CATSKGSSGGGSYNEQFF.

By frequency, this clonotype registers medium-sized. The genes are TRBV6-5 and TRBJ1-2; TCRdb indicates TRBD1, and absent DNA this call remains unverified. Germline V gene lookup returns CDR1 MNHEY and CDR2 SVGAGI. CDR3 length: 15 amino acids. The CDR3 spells CASSTPGQGRYGYTF.

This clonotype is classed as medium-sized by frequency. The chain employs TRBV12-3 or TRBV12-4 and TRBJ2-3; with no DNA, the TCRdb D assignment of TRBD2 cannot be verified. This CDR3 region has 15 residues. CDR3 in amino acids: CASSFSGGPSDTQYF.

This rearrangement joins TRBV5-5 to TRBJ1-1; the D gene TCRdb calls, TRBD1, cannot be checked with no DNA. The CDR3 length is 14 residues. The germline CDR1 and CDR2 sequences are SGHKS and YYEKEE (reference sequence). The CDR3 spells CASSTDRGKAEAFF.

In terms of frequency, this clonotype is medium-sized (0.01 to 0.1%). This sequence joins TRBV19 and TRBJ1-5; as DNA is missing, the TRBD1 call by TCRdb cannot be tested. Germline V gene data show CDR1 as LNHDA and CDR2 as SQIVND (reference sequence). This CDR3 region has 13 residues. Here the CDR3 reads CASNDRVYQPQHF.

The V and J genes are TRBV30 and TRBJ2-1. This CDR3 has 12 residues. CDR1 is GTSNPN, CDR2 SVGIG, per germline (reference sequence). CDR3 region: CAWSVRSYEQFF.

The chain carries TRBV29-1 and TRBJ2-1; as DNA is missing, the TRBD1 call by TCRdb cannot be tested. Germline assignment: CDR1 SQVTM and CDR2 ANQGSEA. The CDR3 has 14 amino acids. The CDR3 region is CSVEDPGQGDEQFF.

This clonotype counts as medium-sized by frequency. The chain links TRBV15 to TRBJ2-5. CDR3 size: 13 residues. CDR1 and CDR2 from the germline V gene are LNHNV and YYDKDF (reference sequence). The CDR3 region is CATGRNKEQTQYF.

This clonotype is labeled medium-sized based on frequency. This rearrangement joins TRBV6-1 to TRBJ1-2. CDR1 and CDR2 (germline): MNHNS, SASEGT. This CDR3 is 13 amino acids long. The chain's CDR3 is CASSEGANYGYTF.

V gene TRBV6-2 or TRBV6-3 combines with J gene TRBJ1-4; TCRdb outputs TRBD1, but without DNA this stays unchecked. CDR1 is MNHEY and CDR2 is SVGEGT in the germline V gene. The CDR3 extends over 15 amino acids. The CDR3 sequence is CASSPLAGPEGKLFF.

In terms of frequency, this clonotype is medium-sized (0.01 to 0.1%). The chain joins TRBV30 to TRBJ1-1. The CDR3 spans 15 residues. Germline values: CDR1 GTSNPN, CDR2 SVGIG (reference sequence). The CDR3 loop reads CAWSVLDTLATEAFF.

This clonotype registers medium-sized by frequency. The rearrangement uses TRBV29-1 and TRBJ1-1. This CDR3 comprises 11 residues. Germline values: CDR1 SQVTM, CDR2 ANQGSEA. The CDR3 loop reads CSGDWNTEAFF. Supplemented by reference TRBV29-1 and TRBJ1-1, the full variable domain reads SAVISQKPSRDICQRGTSLTIQCQVDSQVTMMFWYRQQPGQSLTLIATANQGSEATYESGFVIDKFPISRPNLTFSTLTVSNMSPEDSSIYLCSGDWNTEAFFGQGTRLTVV.

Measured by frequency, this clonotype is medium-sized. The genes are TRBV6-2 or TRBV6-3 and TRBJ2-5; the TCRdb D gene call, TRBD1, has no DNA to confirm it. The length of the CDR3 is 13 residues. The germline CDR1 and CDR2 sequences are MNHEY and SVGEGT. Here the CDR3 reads CASRRTGQETQYF.

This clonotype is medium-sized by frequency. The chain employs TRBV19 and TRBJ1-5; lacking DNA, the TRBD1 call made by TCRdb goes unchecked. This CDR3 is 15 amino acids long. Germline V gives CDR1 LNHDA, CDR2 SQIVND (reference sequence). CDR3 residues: CASRKSGTGEQPQHF.

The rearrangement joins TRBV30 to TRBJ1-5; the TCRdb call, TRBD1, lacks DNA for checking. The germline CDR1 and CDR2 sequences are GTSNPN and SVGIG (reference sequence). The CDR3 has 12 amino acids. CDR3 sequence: CALDQGNQPQHF.